The rows below give T cell receptor beta chains drawn from one sample of a study of cytomegalovirus exposure and HLA in healthy donors. Clones were sequenced by immunoSEQ multiplex PCR, and TCRdb holds only the in-frame ones, with some missing. Of 130,000 to 150,000 clones detected, 75% to 80% appear once; the ten largest clones hold about 3.9%. The sequenced sample consisted of PBMCs. The receptor set was obtained from a man between 18 and 29 years old in good health and CMV-seronegative. CDR3s include the opening cysteine and the closing phenylalanine or tryptophan. Each record gives: J gene, D gene, clone size, V gene, CDR3 protein, CDR3 DNA. D genes are given only for firm matches. Size values are once, few and many counts, or a class for expanded clones, and some rows have none.

j_call: TRBJ2-1
d_call: .
clone_size: .
v_call: TRBV6-5
cdr3_aa: CASSYGLGNEQFF
cdr3_nt: TGTGCCAGCAGTTACGGCCTAGGCAATGAGCAGTTCTTC

j_call: TRBJ2-5
d_call: TRBD2
clone_size: .
v_call: TRBV7-6
cdr3_aa: CASSAQTSSGGQETQYF
cdr3_nt: TGTGCCAGCAGCGCCCAAACTTCTAGCGGGGGACAAGAGACCCAGTACTTC

j_call: TRBJ1-2
d_call: TRBD1
clone_size: .
v_call: TRBV7-3
cdr3_aa: CASSLAGTGANYGYTF
cdr3_nt: TGTGCCAGCAGCTTAGCCGGGACAGGAGCTAACTATGGCTACACCTTC

j_call: TRBJ1-2
d_call: TRBD1
clone_size: .
v_call: TRBV19
cdr3_aa: CASSIAVRGTGNRLGYTF
cdr3_nt: TGTGCCAGTAGTATAGCGGTTCGGGGGACAGGGAATAGGTTGGGCTACACCTTC

j_call: TRBJ1-5
d_call: .
clone_size: .
v_call: TRBV27
cdr3_aa: CASTGAGSNQPQHF
cdr3_nt: TGTGCCAGCACTGGAGCGGGGAGCAATCAGCCCCAGCATTTT

j_call: TRBJ2-1
d_call: .
clone_size: .
v_call: TRBV9
cdr3_aa: CASSVTGSTYNEQFF
cdr3_nt: TGTGCCAGCAGCGTCACAGGGAGCACCTACAATGAGCAGTTCTTC

j_call: TRBJ2-1
d_call: TRBD2
clone_size: .
v_call: TRBV5-1
cdr3_aa: CASSLGLADGDEQFF
cdr3_nt: TGCGCCAGCAGCTTGGGACTAGCGGATGGAGATGAGCAGTTCTTC

j_call: TRBJ2-7
d_call: .
clone_size: .
v_call: TRBV21-1
cdr3_aa: CASSTPTGGYHEQYF
cdr3_nt: TGTGCCAGCAGCACTCCGACAGGGGGCTACCACGAGCAGTACTTC

j_call: TRBJ1-1
d_call: .
clone_size: few
v_call: TRBV6-5
cdr3_aa: CAIIGQRPGEAFF
cdr3_nt: TGTGCCATCATCGGACAGAGGCCCGGTGAAGCTTTCTTT

j_call: TRBJ2-7
d_call: .
clone_size: .
v_call: TRBV2
cdr3_aa: CASSDPPGPEQYF
cdr3_nt: TGTGCCAGCAGTGACCCCCCAGGGCCCGAGCAGTACTTC

j_call: TRBJ2-2
d_call: .
clone_size: .
v_call: TRBV7-2
cdr3_aa: CASSLAATLGGPITGELFF
cdr3_nt: TGTGCCAGCAGCTTAGCCGCCACCCTCGGGGGGCCCATCACCGGGGAGCTGTTTTTT

j_call: TRBJ2-3
d_call: .
clone_size: .
v_call: TRBV19
cdr3_aa: CASSMRTGSSTDTQYF
cdr3_nt: TGTGCCAGTAGTATGAGAACAGGGTCTAGCACAGATACGCAGTATTTT

j_call: TRBJ2-1
d_call: TRBD2
clone_size: few
v_call: TRBV5-1
cdr3_aa: CASSLPKTSGNNEQFF
cdr3_nt: TGCGCCAGCAGCTTGCCGAAGACTAGCGGGAACAATGAGCAGTTCTTC

j_call: TRBJ2-7
d_call: TRBD1
clone_size: .
v_call: TRBV19
cdr3_aa: CASSTGQARYEQYF
cdr3_nt: TGTGCCAGTAGTACCGGACAGGCGCGCTACGAGCAGTACTTC

j_call: TRBJ1-1
d_call: TRBD1
clone_size: .
v_call: TRBV28
cdr3_aa: CASRWTGLMNTEAFF
cdr3_nt: TGTGCCAGCAGATGGACAGGACTTATGAACACTGAAGCTTTCTTT

j_call: TRBJ2-5
d_call: .
clone_size: few
v_call: TRBV5-1
cdr3_aa: CASSTWGEKGTQYF
cdr3_nt: TGCGCCAGCAGCACCTGGGGGGAAAAGGGGACCCAGTACTTC

j_call: TRBJ2-7
d_call: TRBD2
clone_size: few
v_call: TRBV5-1
cdr3_aa: CASSLQSGTSGRYDEQYF
cdr3_nt: TGCGCCAGCAGCTTACAATCCGGGACTAGCGGGAGATATGACGAGCAGTACTTC

j_call: TRBJ2-7
d_call: .
clone_size: .
v_call: TRBV27
cdr3_aa: CASRSATVTGVYEQYF
cdr3_nt: TGTGCCAGCAGATCGGCGACCGTGACAGGAGTCTACGAGCAGTACTTC

j_call: TRBJ1-2
d_call: TRBD1
clone_size: .
v_call: TRBV5-1
cdr3_aa: CASSLAPGQEYGYTF
cdr3_nt: TGCGCCAGCAGCTTGGCGCCGGGACAGGAGTATGGCTACACCTTC

j_call: TRBJ1-2
d_call: .
clone_size: few
v_call: TRBV7-9
cdr3_aa: CASSSSLAYGYTF
cdr3_nt: TGTGCCAGCAGCTCCAGCCTAGCCTATGGCTACACCTTC

j_call: TRBJ2-7
d_call: .
clone_size: .
v_call: TRBV27
cdr3_aa: CASSLVPGGGEQYF
cdr3_nt: TGTGCCAGCAGTTTAGTTCCGGGTGGTGGCGAGCAGTACTTC

j_call: TRBJ1-1
d_call: .
clone_size: once
v_call: TRBV6-5
cdr3_aa: CASSYGGALLGTEAFF
cdr3_nt: TGTGCCAGCAGTTACGGGGGGGCCCTGTTGGGCACTGAAGCTTTCTTT

j_call: TRBJ2-1
d_call: TRBD1
clone_size: .
v_call: TRBV5-1
cdr3_aa: CASSFGDRGVNEQFF
cdr3_nt: TGCGCCAGCAGCTTTGGGGACAGGGGAGTGAATGAGCAGTTCTTC

j_call: TRBJ2-3
d_call: TRBD2
clone_size: .
v_call: TRBV10-3
cdr3_aa: CAISEGVAGGSDTQYF
cdr3_nt: TGTGCCATCAGTGAGGGGGTAGCGGGAGGTTCTGATACGCAGTATTTT

j_call: TRBJ1-5
d_call: TRBD1
clone_size: .
v_call: TRBV6-1
cdr3_aa: CASSEALGQGFAPQHF
cdr3_nt: TGTGCCAGCAGTGAAGCGCTAGGACAGGGGTTCGCGCCCCAGCATTTT

j_call: TRBJ2-5
d_call: TRBD1
clone_size: .
v_call: TRBV10-3
cdr3_aa: CAISDEGRGRETQYF
cdr3_nt: TGTGCCATCAGTGATGAGGGCAGGGGGCGGGAGACCCAGTACTTC

j_call: TRBJ1-5
d_call: .
clone_size: .
v_call: TRBV10-2
cdr3_aa: CVSGPAVLNQPQHF
cdr3_nt: TGCGTCAGCGGGCCGGCAGTTCTCAATCAGCCCCAGCATTTT

j_call: TRBJ1-6
d_call: .
clone_size: .
v_call: TRBV5-1
cdr3_aa: CASSLPTGPYNSPLHF
cdr3_nt: TGCGCCAGCAGCTTGCCGACAGGACCATATAATTCACCCCTCCACTTT

j_call: TRBJ1-2
d_call: TRBD1
clone_size: .
v_call: TRBV29-1
cdr3_aa: CSVDGTGNLPTF
cdr3_nt: TGCAGCGTTGACGGGACAGGGAATCTTCCCACCTTC

j_call: TRBJ2-3
d_call: .
clone_size: .
v_call: TRBV28
cdr3_aa: CASSLNRDLTDTQYF
cdr3_nt: TGTGCCAGCAGTTTGAACAGGGATTTGACAGATACGCAGTATTTT

j_call: TRBJ2-1
d_call: TRBD2
clone_size: .
v_call: TRBV5-1
cdr3_aa: CASRALAGMGEQFF
cdr3_nt: TGCGCCAGCAGGGCCCTAGCGGGAATGGGGGAGCAGTTCTTC

j_call: TRBJ2-1
d_call: TRBD2
clone_size: .
v_call: TRBV2
cdr3_aa: CASSGHTSDRTYNEQFF
cdr3_nt: TGTGCCAGCAGTGGCCACACTAGCGACCGGACCTACAATGAGCAGTTCTTC

j_call: TRBJ2-3
d_call: .
clone_size: few
v_call: TRBV10-1
cdr3_aa: CASSESGADPSTDTQYF
cdr3_nt: TGCGCCAGCAGTGAGTCTGGAGCGGACCCTAGCACAGATACGCAGTATTTT

j_call: TRBJ2-2
d_call: .
clone_size: .
v_call: TRBV27
cdr3_aa: CASSPPNVQLFF
cdr3_nt: TGTGCCAGCAGTCCCCCTAATGTCCAGCTGTTTTTT

j_call: TRBJ2-7
d_call: .
clone_size: .
v_call: TRBV5-1
cdr3_aa: CASRDGGRSYEQYF
cdr3_nt: TGCGCCAGCAGGGACGGGGGGCGGTCCTACGAGCAGTACTTC

j_call: TRBJ2-2
d_call: .
clone_size: few
v_call: TRBV7-2
cdr3_aa: CASSPSGAGGGATGELFF
cdr3_nt: TGTGCCAGCAGCCCGTCCGGCGCCGGAGGAGGGGCCACCGGGGAGCTGTTTTTT

j_call: TRBJ2-2
d_call: .
clone_size: .
v_call: TRBV28
cdr3_aa: CASSLRADGELFF
cdr3_nt: TGTGCCAGCAGTTTGAGAGCTGACGGGGAGCTGTTTTTT

j_call: TRBJ2-7
d_call: .
clone_size: .
v_call: TRBV27
cdr3_aa: CASSQASIYSYEQYF
cdr3_nt: TGTGCCAGCAGTCAGGCTAGCATTTATTCCTACGAGCAGTACTTC

j_call: TRBJ2-7
d_call: TRBD1
clone_size: .
v_call: TRBV5-1
cdr3_aa: CASSLGGFRDRGHEQYF
cdr3_nt: TGCGCCAGCAGCTTGGGGGGTTTCCGGGACAGGGGCCACGAGCAGTACTTC

j_call: TRBJ2-2
d_call: TRBD1
clone_size: .
v_call: TRBV19
cdr3_aa: CASSKTGRNRNTGELFF
cdr3_nt: TGTGCCAGTAGTAAGACAGGGCGTAATAGGAACACCGGGGAGCTGTTTTTT

j_call: TRBJ2-4
d_call: .
clone_size: .
v_call: TRBV5-4
cdr3_aa: CASSLNSAGNKNIQYF
cdr3_nt: TGTGCCAGCAGCTTGAATTCTGCAGGGAACAAAAACATTCAGTACTTC

j_call: TRBJ1-1
d_call: .
clone_size: .
v_call: TRBV7-2
cdr3_aa: CASSLGFQGPEAFF
cdr3_nt: TGTGCCAGCAGCTTAGGGTTCCAGGGGCCTGAAGCTTTCTTT

j_call: TRBJ2-5
d_call: TRBD2
clone_size: .
v_call: TRBV4-2
cdr3_aa: CASSQGAGGSIQETQYF
cdr3_nt: TGTGCCAGCAGCCAAGGGGCGGGAGGGAGTATCCAAGAGACCCAGTACTTC

j_call: TRBJ1-2
d_call: .
clone_size: .
v_call: TRBV7-9
cdr3_aa: CASSLQSSYGYTF
cdr3_nt: TGTGCCAGCAGCCTACAGTCCTCCTATGGCTACACCTTC

j_call: TRBJ2-1
d_call: TRBD2
clone_size: .
v_call: TRBV30
cdr3_aa: CAWRPSGAYNEQFF
cdr3_nt: TGTGCCTGGAGGCCTAGCGGGGCCTACAATGAGCAGTTCTTC

j_call: TRBJ2-7
d_call: TRBD1
clone_size: .
v_call: TRBV5-1
cdr3_aa: CASTLGQGNYEQYF
cdr3_nt: TGCGCCAGCACCTTGGGACAGGGAAACTACGAGCAGTACTTC

j_call: TRBJ2-7
d_call: .
clone_size: once
v_call: TRBV27
cdr3_aa: CVTRRAYEQYF
cdr3_nt: TGTGTCACCAGGCGGGCCTACGAGCAGTACTTC

j_call: TRBJ2-7
d_call: TRBD1
clone_size: once
v_call: TRBV5-4
cdr3_aa: CASSYGTGYEQYF
cdr3_nt: TGTGCCAGCAGCTACGGGACAGGGTACGAGCAGTACTTC